The 17 T cell receptor beta chains below come from one sample, sequenced in a study of OX40 agonist ivuxolimab in advanced cancers. TCRdb's copy holds only in-frame clones and misses some; the assay was immunoSEQ multiplex PCR. The sample has some 74,000 clones; 85% to 90% are singletons. The sample was CD4+ or CD8+ T cells sorted from blood, taken in a trial of the OX40 agonist ivuxolimab. Receptors were obtained from an adult with an advanced solid tumor such as melanoma, head and neck, liver or kidney cancer.

This chain uses TRBV10-3 with TRBJ2-7; a weak D match, TRBD1 (6 bases). Per the germline V gene, CDR1 is ENHRY and CDR2 is SYGVKD. V lost 5 bases to trimming and J lost 4 bases, with 15 bases between them. This CDR3 has 14 residues. CDR3 amino acids: CAISSGTSLYEQYF. The CDR3 coding sequence is TGTGCCATCAGTTCCGGGACAAGCCTTTACGAGCAGTACTTC.

V usage is TRBV6-5 and J usage is TRBJ1-1; D not resolved. Trimming pared 8 bases from V and 1 base from J, leaving 11 bases between. CDR1 and CDR2 from the germline V gene are MNHEY and SVGAGI. This CDR3 is 13 amino acids long. CDR3 sequence reads: CASFPDKNTEAFF. The CDR3 nucleotides read TGTGCCAGCTTCCCAGACAAGAACACTGAAGCTTTCTTT.

The chain joins TRBV18 to TRBJ2-7, with 9 bases aligning to TRBD2. CDR1 is KGHSH, CDR2 LQKENI, per germline. This CDR3 is built from 16 residues. After removal of 2 bases from V and 2 bases from J, the junction contained 7 bases not matched to a gene. The CDR3 region has the DNA TGTGCCAGCTCACCAAAGGGAGCGGGAGGTGCCTACGAGCAGTACTTC. Its translation is CASSPKGAGGAYEQYF.

The rearrangement uses TRBV11-2 and TRBJ2-1; the D gene is possibly TRBD2 (5 bases). The CDR3 has 16 residues. The V end lost 5 bases, the J end lost 8 bases, and 22 bases lay between the germline ends. The germline gives CDR1 SGHAT, CDR2 FQNNGV. The CDR3 DNA reads as TGTGCCAGCAGCCCCAGGAGTTTTAGGGAGAACGATGAGCAGTTCTTC. Amino acids: CASSPRSFRENDEQFF.

DNA of the CDR3: TGTGCCAGCAGTTTGGGGGCCGGGGCCACTGGAAACACCATATATTTT. It specifies CASSLGAGATGNTIYF. V is TRBV28 and J is TRBJ1-3, with D maybe TRBD1 (6 bases). Germline-derived CDR1 and CDR2 are MDHEN and SYDVKM. Trimming shortened V by 3 bases and J by 2 bases, and 14 bases separated the two germline ends. This CDR3 contains 16 residues. The variable domain in full, completed from reference TRBV28 and TRBJ1-3, reads DVKVTQSSRYLVKRTGEKVFLECVQDMDHENMFWYRQDPGLGLRLIYFSYDVKMKEKGDIPEGYSVSREKKERFSLILESASTNQTSMYLCASSLGAGATGNTIYFGEGSWLTVV.

This clone was found once. The chain recombines TRBV28 with TRBJ2-2, with a possible D match to TRBD2 (7 bases). Looked up from germline, CDR1 is MDHEN and CDR2 is SYDVKM. The V end lost 7 bases, the J end lost 4 bases, and 19 bases lay between the germline ends. The CDR3 has 16 residues. The CDR3 bases are TGTGCCAGCACCTCCGGCGGGGGCTTTGCCACCGGGGAGCTGTTTTTT. This gives the protein CASTSGGGFATGELFF.

The V call is TRBV2, the J call TRBJ1-2; 7 bases agree with TRBD1. Looked up from germline, CDR1 is SNHLY and CDR2 is FYNNEI. This CDR3 is 12 amino acids long. With V trimmed by 7 bases and J by 4 bases, 3 bases remained unmatched. The CDR3 region has the DNA TGTGCCAGCACAGGGGGTGGCTATGGCTACACCTTC. Protein sequence: CASTGGGYGYTF.

The rearrangement uses TRBV28 and TRBJ2-1; 8 positions match TRBD2. Trimming cost V 2 bases and J 2 bases; bases outside gene matches: 2. Per germline, CDR1 MDHEN and CDR2 SYDVKM. The CDR3 consists of 15 residues. The DNA for the CDR3 is TGTGCCAGCAGTTTAGCGGGAGGACCCTACAATGAGCAGTTCTTC. Amino acids: CASSLAGGPYNEQFF.

This chain uses TRBV2 with TRBJ1-2; 8 nucleotides align to TRBD1. CDR1 and CDR2 (germline): SNHLY, FYNNEI. CDR3 size: 14 residues. The junction had 6 bases not matched to a gene; V was cut back by 5 bases and J by 4 bases. DNA of the CDR3: TGTGCCAGCAGTAAGGACAGGGTGGCCTATGGCTACACCTTC. It specifies CASSKDRVAYGYTF.

This clone appeared once. The V gene is TRBV11-3, the J gene TRBJ2-5; D is tentatively TRBD1 or TRBD2 (6 bases each). This CDR3 comprises 14 residues. Germline V CDR1 and CDR2: SGHNT, YENEEA. V shed 1 base and J shed 4 bases, with 10 bases lying between them. CDR3 sequence (DNA): TGTGCCAGCAGCTTAGGGGGGGCCCCAGAGACCCAGTACTTC. Translation: CASSLGGAPETQYF.

The genes are TRBV6-5 and TRBJ2-7; 7 bases agree with TRBD1. In germline, CDR1 is MNHEY, CDR2 SVGAGI. V lost 8 bases, J lost 2 bases, and 9 bases stayed unmatched. The CDR3 is 14 amino acids. This chain's CDR3 is CASVNRQGPYEQYF. The CDR3 DNA reads TGTGCCAGCGTAAATCGACAGGGACCCTACGAGCAGTACTTC.

The chain has TRBV28 and TRBJ2-6; D gene unclear. V was pared by 2 bases and J by 2 bases, with 16 bases between. The CDR3 spans 18 residues. Germline loops: CDR1 MDHEN, CDR2 SYDVKM. In DNA, the CDR3 is TGTGCCAGCAGTTTAATTGGAAAAGGGTCTCCTGGGGCCAACGTCCTGACTTTC. Amino acid sequence: CASSLIGKGSPGANVLTF.

V usage is TRBV2 and J usage is TRBJ1-5, with a tentative D call TRBD1 (6 bases). Germline V gene data show CDR1 as SNHLY and CDR2 as FYNNEI. The germline V and J ends were trimmed by 3 bases and 10 bases, with 19 bases remaining between them. This CDR3 is 15 amino acids long. CDR3 in amino acids: CASSDHMDSLGPQHF. The CDR3 DNA reads as TGTGCCAGCAGTGATCACATGGACAGTTTAGGACCCCAGCATTTT.

This clone has just one count. In nucleotides, the CDR3 is TGCGCCAGCAGCTTGGGTGGGGGAGAAACTGAAGCTTTCTTT. This gives the protein CASSLGGGETEAFF. The chain carries TRBV5-1 and TRBJ1-1; tentative D call: TRBD1 (5 bases). V dropped 0 bases and J dropped 5 bases, with 11 bases sitting between them. Germline V CDR1 and CDR2: SGHRS, YFSETQ. CDR3 length: 14 amino acids.

This clone was recorded only once. The gene calls are TRBV5-4 and TRBJ1-3, with 10 bases fitting TRBD1. V was clipped by 4 bases and J by 4 bases; unmatched bases: 5. This CDR3 is 15 amino acids long. Germline V gives CDR1 SGHNT, CDR2 YYREEE (reference sequence). The CDR3, as DNA: TGTGCCAGCAGCACGGGGACAGGGGTCGGAAACACCATATATTTT. Amino acids: CASSTGTGVGNTIYF.

This clone was seen once. The DNA for the CDR3 is TGTGCCATAGGGACAGCCCCGACCTACGAGCAGTACTTC. Translating gives CAIGTAPTYEQYF. The chain combines TRBV10-3 with TRBJ2-7; 7 nucleotides match TRBD1. V dropped 9 bases and J dropped 2; count of bases not matched to a gene: 7. In germline, CDR1 is ENHRY, CDR2 SYGVKD. CDR3 size: 13 residues.

V is TRBV7-2 and J is TRBJ2-5; no definite D call. TRBJ2-7 matches the DNA end more closely, so the J call is doubtful. Germline V gene lookup returns CDR1 SGHTA and CDR2 FQGNSA. The CDR3 is 12 residues long. As DNA, the CDR3 is TGTGCCAGCAGCTACCAGACGCGCGAGCAGTACTTC. Encoded protein: CASSYQTREQYF.